This T cell receptor beta chain was captured in a study of siplizumab effects on memory and regulatory T cells. Germline V gives CDR1 MNHEY, CDR2 SMNVEV (reference sequence). Deletions cut 2 bases from V and 3 bases from J, with 8 bases between. This CDR3 contains 13 residues. This clone occurred once. Per sample, the assay covered approximately 94,000 TCR templates. The method was immunoSEQ multiplex PCR; TCRdb's version includes in-frame clones alone and lacks a portion of them. The profile shows more than 60,000 clones, 90% to 98% of them singletons. Sequencing input: naive CD8+ T cells sorted from blood. The V call is TRBV27, the J call TRBJ2-7, with TRBD1 as a possible D gene (5 bases). The TCR was taken from a human donor in good health. Here the CDR3 reads CASSLQGNYEQYF. In nucleotides, the CDR3 is TGTGCCAGCAGTTTACAGGGAAACTACGAGCAGTACTTC.